This T cell receptor beta chain was sequenced during a study of cytotoxic CD8 clonotypes in ibrutinib-treated CLL. Study-level background: In all, 10 to 11 patients were relapsed/refractory, approximately 16 were treatment-naive and 17 to 18 were IGHV unmutated. Study-level results: At baseline, clonality was higher than in age-matched healthy donors and correlated with CD8+ counts. Sampling of sustained-remission and progressing patients occurred at differing times. Public clonotypes, rarely seen, contracted or held steady on treatment.

Assay used: immunoSEQ multiplex PCR; TCRdb lists only in-frame clones, some missing. The sample has more than 85,000 clones; approximately 78% are singletons. Of note for this clone: Its antigen remains unidentified.

The CDR3 contains 14 residues. CDR1 and CDR2 from the germline V gene are MNHNS and SASEGT. Trimming left V 4 bases short and J 3 bases short, with 13 bases between. V gene TRBV6-1 combines with J gene TRBJ2-7, with D maybe TRBD1 (6 bases). The TCR was taken from a human donor with chronic lymphocytic leukemia. The material sequenced was PBMCs, taken after 12 months of ibrutinib treatment. This CDR3 reads CASSGQVSRYEQYF. CDR3 DNA: TGTGCCAGCAGTGGACAGGTATCGCGCTACGAGCAGTACTTC.